The 21 T cell receptor beta chains given below trace back to one sample, sequenced in a study of T-cell reconstitution after alpha-beta-depleted transplantation in children (dated by TCRdb to about 2016). Libraries were made using PCR. Sequencing was carried out with an Illumina HiSeq 2500. TCR libraries were prepared with molecular barcoding, using unique molecular identifiers to normalize TCRbeta repertoire quantification. TCRdb redid the processing of the public reads, applying fastp at Q25 and MiXCR, and retained in-frame beta chains. Merged by CDR3 protein, the rows form single entries marked with the most common genes and DNA. The sample includes hundreds of thousands of distinct CDR3 sequences, with around 11% observed a single time. Around 3% of the sample is in the top ten clones. The sequencing used PBMCs from the stem cell graft donor, collected from the stem cell graft. Source of these receptors: a human donor who donated a stem cell graft to a child with acute lymphoblastic leukemia.

In its sample, this clonotype was seen many times. The chain couples TRBV12-3 or TRBV12-4 to TRBJ2-2, with D tentatively TRBD1 or TRBD2 (5 bases each). The CDR3 contains 12 residues. Deletions cut 6 bases from V and 7 bases from J, with 9 bases between. CDR3 residues: CASSHGGGELFF. CDR3 DNA sequence: TGTGCCAGCAGCCATGGGGGCGGGGAGCTGTTTTTT.

This clonotype was seen ten or more times. V gene TRBV15 combines with J gene TRBJ2-4, with TRBD1 matching over 9 bases. The junction had 6 bases not matched to a gene; V was cut back by 0 bases and J by 6 bases. This CDR3 region has 16 residues. Germline V gene data show CDR1 as LNHNV and CDR2 as YYDKDF (reference sequence). CDR3 DNA: TGTGCCACCAGCAGAGATGAGGGACAGGGCGGAAACATTCAGTACTTC. The encoded protein is CATSRDEGQGGNIQYF.

This clonotype has a count of ten or more. CDR3 sequence: CASSYSGFYNSPLHF. In DNA, the CDR3 is TGTGCCAGCAGTTACTCAGGGTTCTATAATTCACCCCTCCACTTT. The rearrangement links TRBV6-5 to TRBJ1-6, with D uncertain. The V gene's germline CDR1 is MNHEY and CDR2 SVGAGI. V dropped 0 bases and J dropped 3 bases, with 6 bases sitting between them. CDR3 length: 15 amino acids.

This clonotype was found many times. V is TRBV20-1 and J is TRBJ1-1, with D unresolved. There are 10 residues in the CDR3. Germline CDR1 is DFQATT and CDR2 is SNEGSKA (reference sequence). Trimming removed 5 bases from V and 11 bases from J, with 12 bases in between. The CDR3, as DNA: TGCAGTGCTCCTCAAGGAGGGGCTTTCTTT. Its protein is CSAPQGGAFF.

This clonotype has ten or more counts. J is TRBJ1-4 and V is TRBV5-1; maybe TRBD1 (6 bases). Germline V lookup: CDR1 SGHRS, CDR2 YFSETQ. The germline V and J ends were trimmed by 4 bases and 3 bases, with 13 bases remaining between them. The CDR3 is 15 amino acids. CDR3 protein: CASSNTRGPNEKLFF. CDR3 nucleotides: TGCGCCAGCAGCAACACCAGGGGTCCTAATGAAAAACTGTTTTTT.

This clonotype was seen at least ten times. The CDR3 bases are TGTGCCAGCTCCCCCTCGGGGGGCACTGAAGCTTTCTTT. Encoded protein: CASSPSGGTEAFF. This chain joins TRBV18 and TRBJ1-1; possibly TRBD1 for D (5 bases). The CDR3 spans 13 residues. The ends were cut back, 6 bases at V and 4 bases at J, with 12 bases in the middle. CDR1 KGHSH and CDR2 LQKENI come from the germline V gene.

This clonotype was counted many times. The chain links TRBV11-2 to TRBJ2-7; 8 bases align to TRBD2. From germline, CDR1 is SGHAT and CDR2 FQNNGV. With 2 bases clipped from V and 4 bases from J, the junction kept 10 bases outside the gene matches. CDR3 length: 16 amino acids. CDR3 sequence reads: CASSLTSPGLDYEQYF. The CDR3 coding sequence is TGTGCCAGCAGCTTAACATCTCCGGGACTAGATTACGAGCAGTACTTC.

The chain has TRBV6-5 and TRBJ2-7; no firm D call. The V and J ends lost 0 bases and 1 base respectively, with 10 bases between them. Germline loops: CDR1 MNHEY, CDR2 SVGAGI. This CDR3 is 15 amino acids long. The CDR3 bases are TGTGCCAGCAGTTACTCCCAGGCATCATCCTACGAGCAGTACTTC. Translated: CASSYSQASSYEQYF.

This clonotype occurred many times. This sequence joins TRBV9 and TRBJ2-1; 7 bases are shared with TRBD1. V lost 3 bases to trimming and J lost 1 base; unmatched junction nucleotides: 4. The CDR3 loop spans 15 amino acids. Germline loops: CDR1 SGDLS, CDR2 YYNGEE. The CDR3 DNA is TGTGCCAGCAGCGCCACAGGGGTTTCCTACAATGAGCAGTTCTTC. Translating it yields CASSATGVSYNEQFF.

This clonotype was counted at least ten times. The chain is built from TRBV10-3 and TRBJ2-5, with 7 positions matching TRBD2. The length of the CDR3 is 13 residues. After removal of 6 bases from V and 4 bases from J, the junction contained 5 bases not matched to a gene. Germline-derived CDR1 and CDR2 are ENHRY and SYGVKD. The DNA for the CDR3 is TGTGCCATCAGCGGGGGGAGTCCAGAGACCCAGTACTTC. Translating it yields CAISGGSPETQYF.

Comments on this clonotype: Possible read error: a much larger clone is one base away. V and J are TRBV20-1 and TRBJ2-3, with 7 bases matching TRBD1. The CDR3 runs 16 residues. Germline trimming cut 3 bases from V and 4 bases from J; bases unmatched to any gene: 13. Per germline, CDR1 DFQATT and CDR2 SNEGSKA (reference sequence). This chain's CDR3 is CSARAETGSWADTQYF. The CDR3 region has the DNA TGCAGTGCTAGGGCCGAGACAGGGTCGTGGGCAGATACGCAGTATTTT.

The chain recombines TRBV18 with TRBJ1-1; the D gene is possibly TRBD1 (5 bases). From germline, CDR1 is KGHSH and CDR2 LQKENI. V lost 3 bases and J 14 bases, leaving 16 bases between the germline ends. The CDR3 spans 12 residues. The CDR3 here is CASSPDRTLRFF. For the CDR3, the DNA is TGTGCCAGCTCACCCGACAGAACTTTGCGGTTCTTT.

In its sample, this clonotype was seen many times. The chain uses TRBV7-2 and TRBJ2-2; the D gene could be TRBD1 or TRBD2 (5 bases each). Germline CDR1 is SGHTA and CDR2 is FQGNSA. Trimming left V 7 bases short and J 2 bases short, with 17 bases between. The CDR3 runs 16 residues. In DNA form, the CDR3 reads TGTGCCAGCACCGTTAATGGGGCTAGCAACACCGGGGAGCTGTTTTTT. Its protein is CASTVNGASNTGELFF.

In its sample, this clonotype was seen many times. The chain links TRBV28 to TRBJ1-3; 9 bases match TRBD1. After removal of 8 bases from V and 3 bases from J, the junction contained 11 bases not matched to a gene. The CDR3 spans 16 residues. Germline V lookup: CDR1 MDHEN, CDR2 SYDVKM. For the CDR3, the DNA is TGTGCCAGCGGGACCCCGGGACAGGGTGATGGAAACACCATATATTTT. Its protein product is CASGTPGQGDGNTIYF.

This clonotype appeared many times. The chain has TRBV20-1 and TRBJ2-2; 8 bases fit TRBD1. The CDR3 extends over 16 amino acids. Germline CDR1 is DFQATT and CDR2 is SNEGSKA (reference sequence). The V segment lost 0 bases and the J segment 7 bases; nucleotides outside the gene matches: 10. CDR3 DNA: TGCAGTGCTAGAGATCAGGGAACAGGGGGAATCGGGGAGCTGTTTTTT. Residues: CSARDQGTGGIGELFF.

This clonotype was observed many times. CDR3 residues: CASSQEIPTNTEAFF. As DNA, the CDR3 is TGCGCCAGCAGCCAAGAGATCCCTACGAACACTGAAGCTTTCTTT. This rearrangement joins TRBV4-3 to TRBJ1-1; no reliable D call. Germline V gene data show CDR1 as LGHNA and CDR2 as YSLEER. V gave up 0 bases and J gave up 1 base, with 9 bases separating them. This CDR3 is built from 15 residues.

This clonotype appeared many times. The rearrangement links TRBV7-2 to TRBJ1-3, with unresolved D. Germline assignment: CDR1 SGHTA and CDR2 FQGNSA. The V end lost 3 bases, the J end lost 0 bases, and 9 bases lay between the germline ends. The CDR3 is made up of 15 amino acids. In DNA, the CDR3 is TGTGCCAGCAGCTTGGGCAGGAGCTCTGGAAACACCATATATTTT. Protein: CASSLGRSSGNTIYF.

This clonotype was detected ten times or more. J is TRBJ1-5 and V is TRBV28, with 7 bases matching TRBD1. This CDR3 region has 16 residues. CDR1 and CDR2 from the germline V gene are MDHEN and SYDVKM. The junction had 7 bases not matched to a gene; V was cut back by 4 bases and J by 1 base. CDR3: CASSSQRTGSNQPQHF. CDR3 sequence (DNA): TGTGCCAGCAGTTCCCAAAGGACAGGAAGCAATCAGCCCCAGCATTTT.

This clonotype was observed many times. This chain connects TRBV5-1 to TRBJ1-2, with 10 nucleotides matching TRBD1. Germline assignment: CDR1 SGHRS and CDR2 YFSETQ. The CDR3 loop spans 15 amino acids. V dropped 0 bases and J dropped 3; count of bases not matched to a gene: 2. The CDR3 reads CASSLGQGAHYGYTF. CDR3 DNA sequence: TGCGCCAGCAGCTTGGGACAGGGGGCTCACTATGGCTACACCTTC.

This clonotype was observed many times. V and J are TRBV20-1 and TRBJ2-2; D assignment may be TRBD1 or TRBD2 (6 bases each). Per germline, CDR1 DFQATT and CDR2 SNEGSKA (reference sequence). V was shortened by 1 base and J by 4 bases, with 10 bases between the two germline ends. The CDR3 has 14 residues. In DNA, the CDR3 is TGCAGTGCTAGAGTGAGGGGGGTCACCGGGGAGCTGTTTTTT. Protein product: CSARVRGVTGELFF.

The table lists this clonotype with many counts. The chain is built from TRBV9 and TRBJ1-1; no reliable D call. This CDR3 is built from 16 residues. Germline V CDR1 and CDR2: SGDLS, YYNGEE. Trimming cost V 0 bases and J 0 bases, with 12 bases left between them. CDR3 residues: CASSVDTSLMNTEAFF. The CDR3 bases are TGTGCCAGCAGCGTAGATACCTCCCTCATGAACACTGAAGCTTTCTTT.